The TCR beta chain described here comes from a study of a mutant IDH1 vaccine in newly diagnosed glioma. Points from the study as a whole: Shifts in the top peripheral T cell clonotypes seemed unrelated to pseudoprogression. Across multiple MHC alleles, 93.3% of patients had vaccine-induced responses.

Repertoires were generated with immunoSEQ multiplex PCR, while TCRdb's copy carries only in-frame clones and drops some. The sample includes some 16,000 clones, about 95% seen only once; the top ten take approximately 3.5%. On this clone itself: Its antigen is as yet unknown.

The CDR3 is made up of 15 amino acids. Germline-derived CDR1 and CDR2 are MDHEN and SYDVKM. V lost 6 bases and J lost 5; bases outside the gene matches: 6. Described time point: baseline, week 1 (first vaccination visit). Treatment: pre-vaccination baseline after standard-of-care therapy. New astrocytomas of WHO grade 3 or 4 that were IDH1-mutant and ATRX-lost were found in the donors. The chain employs TRBV28 and TRBJ2-1; the match to TRBD2 covers 11 bases. The receptor was derived from a woman between 18 and 29 years old with glioma. Some clones in this sample may be carry-over from other donors' samples. Here the sequenced sample was peripheral blood mononuclear cells (PBMCs), taken from a glioma patient treated with radiotherapy, temozolomide or both. CDR3 DNA: TGTGCCAGCAGCTCCGGGACTAGCGGTAACAATGAGCAGTTCTTC. This encodes CASSSGTSGNNEQFF.